This passage covers 19 T cell receptor beta chains from one sample sequenced in a study of lymphopenia after photon versus proton radiotherapy. The assay was immunoSEQ multiplex PCR, and TCRdb's table has in-frame clones only and misses some. The data show 20,000 to 30,000 clones, 70% to 85% seen once. Sequences were derived from peripheral blood, sampled from a patient treated with proton-based radiotherapy. The receptors stem from a woman aged 70 to 79 with pancreatic cancer.

The chain is built from TRBV19 and TRBJ1-5; D remains ambiguous. The CDR3 has 15 amino acids. Per the germline V gene, CDR1 is LNHDA and CDR2 is SQIVND (reference sequence). Trimming stripped 6 bases from V and 0 bases from J, with 12 bases between. Here the CDR3 reads CASRSQGDSNQPQHF. The CDR3 region has the DNA TGTGCCAGTAGATCCCAAGGTGATAGCAATCAGCCCCAGCATTTT.

The count of this clone is one. This rearrangement joins TRBV18 to TRBJ2-7; D call uncertain. Germline CDR1 KGHSH, CDR2 LQKENI. The CDR3 runs to 15 residues. Deletions cut 3 bases from V and 5 bases from J, with 17 bases between. The DNA of the CDR3 is TGTGCCAGCTCACCTCAGACGAACCCCTGGAACGAGCAGTACTTC. Its protein is CASSPQTNPWNEQYF.

The gene calls are TRBV6-5 and TRBJ2-7, with TRBD2 identical over 9 bases. CDR1 and CDR2 (germline): MNHEY, SVGAGI. This CDR3 contains 15 residues. Unmatched junction bases numbered 8, after V lost 5 bases and J lost 3 bases. The CDR3 region is CASSAQLLAGYEQYF. DNA of the CDR3: TGTGCCAGCAGTGCGCAGCTACTAGCGGGCTACGAGCAGTACTTC.

V gene TRBV7-2 combines with J gene TRBJ2-2, with 10 bases fitting TRBD2. V lost 5 bases to trimming and J lost 5 bases; unmatched junction nucleotides: 8. This CDR3 region has 16 residues. In germline, CDR1 is SGHTA, CDR2 FQGNSA. CDR3 residues: CASSPAGGRGTGELFF. CDR3 DNA: TGTGCCAGCAGCCCAGCGGGAGGGCGGGGTACCGGGGAGCTGTTTTTT.

The chain is built from TRBV9 and TRBJ1-1, with a tentative D call TRBD1 (6 bases). Trimming removed 0 bases at V and 2 bases at J, with 8 bases between. Germline V gene sequence: CDR1 SGDLS, CDR2 YYNGEE. This CDR3 has 14 amino acids. Written as DNA, the CDR3 is TGTGCCAGCAGCGTAGCGGGGGGCAACACTGAAGCTTTCTTT. This gives the protein CASSVAGGNTEAFF.

This rearrangement joins TRBV9 to TRBJ2-2, with a possible D match to TRBD1 (6 bases). CDR3 length: 15 amino acids. Germline V lookup: CDR1 SGDLS, CDR2 YYNGEE. V lost 3 bases and J 6 bases, leaving 15 bases between the germline ends. The CDR3 protein is CASSGRVAGAGELFF. The CDR3 coding sequence is TGTGCCAGCAGCGGACGAGTGGCAGGGGCCGGGGAGCTGTTTTTT. The variable domain in full, completed from reference TRBV9 and TRBJ2-2, reads DSGVTQTPKHLITATGQRVTLRCSPRSGDLSVYWYQQSLDQGLQFLIQYYNGEERAKGNILERFSAQQFPDLHSELNLSSLELGDSALYFCASSGRVAGAGELFFGEGSRLTVL.

This chain links TRBV5-4 with TRBJ1-2; D may be TRBD1 (6 bases). The germline V and J ends were trimmed by 4 bases and 8 bases, with 15 bases remaining between them. CDR3 length equals 13 residues. From germline, CDR1 is SGHNT and CDR2 YYREEE (reference sequence). DNA for the CDR3: TGTGCCAGCAGCATTTCAGGGGCCCGAGGCTACACCTTC. It encodes CASSISGARGYTF.

This chain uses TRBV4-3 with TRBJ1-2; 10 positions match TRBD1. J gave up 4 bases and V 6 bases, and 20 bases lay outside the gene matches. Germline V lookup: CDR1 LGHNA, CDR2 YSLEER. The CDR3 covers 19 residues. The CDR3 DNA is TGCGCCAGCAGTCGCGATCGTCCGGGACAGGGGACCACGCTCTATGGCTACACCTTC. Protein: CASSRDRPGQGTTLYGYTF.

J is TRBJ2-2 and V is TRBV5-4; D is ambiguous. The germline V gene has CDR1 SGHNT and CDR2 YYREEE (reference sequence). The CDR3 totals 16 residues. V lost 2 bases to trimming and J lost 0 bases, with 11 bases between them. CDR3 in amino acids: CASSFRSRANTGELFF. CDR3 DNA: TGTGCCAGCAGCTTCAGGTCACGGGCGAACACCGGGGAGCTGTTTTTT.

This clone was observed a few times. The CDR3 loop is CASSIFSSNSNQPQHF. The DNA of the CDR3 is TGTGCCAGTAGTATCTTTAGCAGCAATAGCAATCAGCCCCAGCATTTT. This chain links TRBV19 with TRBJ1-5, with D unresolved. V gave up 3 bases and J gave up 0 bases, with 12 bases separating them. The CDR3 loop spans 16 amino acids. Germline CDR1 reads LNHDA; CDR2 reads SQIVND (reference sequence).

This chain uses TRBV9 with TRBJ2-5; possible D gene TRBD2, 6 bases. Matching the DNA end better, TRBJ2-7 makes the J call doubtful. Per germline, CDR1 SGDLS and CDR2 YYNGEE. This CDR3 is built from 14 residues. Here the CDR3 reads CASSVAPGANEQYF. CDR3 nucleotides: TGTGCCAGCAGCGTAGCCCCGGGAGCAAACGAGCAGTACTTC.

The rearrangement uses TRBV27 and TRBJ2-7, with D perhaps matching TRBD2 (6 bases). The CDR3 loop spans 17 amino acids. Germline V CDR1 and CDR2: MNHEY, SMNVEV (reference sequence). V was cut by 1 base and J by 0 bases, with 16 bases left in between. The CDR3 loop reads CASSLFSGHRSSYEQYF. The CDR3, as DNA: TGTGCCAGCAGTTTATTTAGCGGCCACCGCAGCTCCTACGAGCAGTACTTC.

The chain uses TRBV5-6 and TRBJ2-5; no clear D gene. The V gene's germline CDR1 is SGHDT and CDR2 YYEEEE. Trimming took 0 bases from V and 0 from J, leaving 6 bases between them. CDR3 size: 14 residues. DNA of the CDR3: TGTGCCAGCAGCTTGGTCAGAGACCAAGAGACCCAGTACTTC. Translated: CASSLVRDQETQYF.

In its sample, this clone was seen once. This chain uses TRBV19 with TRBJ2-1, with D possibly TRBD1 on 6 matching bases. V was shortened by 0 bases and J by 10 bases, with 10 bases between the two germline ends. The CDR3 is 13 residues long. CDR1 is LNHDA, CDR2 SQIVND, per germline (reference sequence). The CDR3 is CASSIDLQGEQFF. The DNA of the CDR3 is TGTGCCAGTAGTATAGATCTGCAGGGGGAGCAGTTCTTC.

V gene TRBV19 combines with J gene TRBJ1-4; a possible D gene is TRBD1 (5 bases). V was clipped by 4 bases and J by 0 bases, with 12 bases between them. This CDR3 is built from 16 residues. The germline V gene encodes CDR1 LNHDA and CDR2 SQIVND (reference sequence). The CDR3 sequence: CASSRGDSATNEKLFF. For the CDR3, the DNA is TGTGCCAGTAGTAGAGGAGACAGCGCAACTAATGAAAAACTGTTTTTT.

This sequence joins TRBV7-9 and TRBJ2-7; 9 bases fit TRBD1. V lost 3 bases and J lost 6; bases outside the gene matches: 6. CDR3 length: 14 residues. Germline lookup yields CDR1 SEHNR and CDR2 FQNEAQ (reference sequence). CDR3 protein: CASSLGTGLSEQYF. In nucleotides, the CDR3 is TGTGCCAGCAGCTTGGGGACAGGGCTCTCCGAGCAGTACTTC.

The chain carries TRBV7-2 and TRBJ2-3; D uncertain. The germline V gene encodes CDR1 SGHTA and CDR2 FQGNSA. The length of the CDR3 is 13 residues. Between the trimmed V and J ends, which lost 1 base and 4 bases, there was a span of 6 bases. The CDR3 bases are TGTGCCAGCAGCTTAGTAGTCTCAGATACGCAGTATTTT. It codes for CASSLVVSDTQYF.

This chain joins TRBV30 and TRBJ1-2; no definite D call. There are 16 residues in the CDR3. The germline V gene encodes CDR1 GTSNPN and CDR2 SVGIG (reference sequence). V lost 0 bases and J 2 bases, leaving 16 bases between the germline ends. This chain's CDR3 is CAWSVVIGSRNYGYTF. The CDR3 coding sequence is TGTGCCTGGAGTGTAGTAATAGGTTCACGGAACTATGGCTACACCTTC.

This clone was observed a single time. The chain joins TRBV4-3 to TRBJ1-5; the D gene is possibly TRBD1 (5 bases). The CDR3 has 20 amino acids. Trimming removed 0 bases at V and 0 bases at J, with 21 bases between. The V gene's germline CDR1 is LGHNA and CDR2 YSLEER. The CDR3: CASSQDSWGHDPNSNQPQHF. The CDR3 DNA sequence: TGCGCCAGCAGCCAAGATTCTTGGGGCCACGACCCCAATAGCAATCAGCCCCAGCATTTT.